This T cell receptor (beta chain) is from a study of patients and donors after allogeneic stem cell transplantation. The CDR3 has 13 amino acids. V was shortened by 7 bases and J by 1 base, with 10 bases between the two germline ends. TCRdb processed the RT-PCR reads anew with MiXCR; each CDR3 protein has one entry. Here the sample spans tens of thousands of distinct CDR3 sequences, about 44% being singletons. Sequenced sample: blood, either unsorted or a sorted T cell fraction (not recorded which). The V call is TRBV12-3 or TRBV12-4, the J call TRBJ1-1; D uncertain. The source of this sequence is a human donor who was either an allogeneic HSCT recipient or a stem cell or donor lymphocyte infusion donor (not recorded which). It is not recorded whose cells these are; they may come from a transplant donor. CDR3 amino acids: CASTPGQNTEAFF. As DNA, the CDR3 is TGTGCCAGCACCCCCGGCCAGAACACTGAAGCTTTCTTT.